Sequencing of this T cell receptor (beta chain) was carried out in a study of blood T cell repertoires in COVID-19. Whole-study context: Acute and convalescent COVID-19 specimens originated in the United States, Italy and Spain. T cells, B-cell-depleted T cells, or PBMCs provided the cDNA or gDNA that served as material.

Trimming cost V 4 bases and J 6 bases; bases outside gene matches: 8. This CDR3 comprises 14 residues. In germline, CDR1 is LGHDT, CDR2 YNNKEL (reference sequence). In the source study's methods: Using reference gene primer amplification, nucleated cell counts were estimated. TCRdb's table, derived via immunoSEQ multiplex PCR, lists solely in-frame clones and lacks some. V and J calls and clone size follow that table, whereas D and trimming were derived from the DNA. The table has roughly 50,000 clones, 80% to 90% seen once. J is TRBJ1-2 and V is TRBV3-1 (or the pseudogene TRBV3-2), with 7 bases matching TRBD1. The TCR originated in a woman older than 75 with acute or convalescent COVID-19. The sequenced material came from peripheral blood. The CDR3 nucleotides are TGTGCCAGCAGCCCGAGGGACAGAAGGGATGGCTACACCTTC. Its translation is CASSPRDRRDGYTF.